This T cell receptor (beta chain) was documented in a study of blood T cell repertoires in COVID-19. Background on the study: Acute and convalescent COVID-19 specimens originated in the United States, Italy and Spain. Nucleic acid was either cDNA or gDNA, and it came from T cells, B-cell-depleted T cells, or PBMCs.

The germline V gene encodes CDR1 LNHDA and CDR2 SQIVND (reference sequence). V gave up 11 bases and J gave up 0 bases, with 19 bases separating them. The CDR3 is 16 amino acids. In the original processing: Amplification with reference gene primers provided the estimates of nucleated cell counts. The protocol was immunoSEQ multiplex PCR, while the TCRdb copy is restricted to in-frame clones and leaves out a portion. V, J and clone size are those of that table, while D and trimming were read from the DNA. The sample includes approximately 300,000 clones, approximately 85% of them seen just once. The sequencing sample was made of peripheral blood. The V and J genes are TRBV19 and TRBJ1-4, with D possibly TRBD1 on 6 matching bases. The source is a woman aged 50 to 60 with acute or convalescent COVID-19. The CDR3 reads CAGRDTQSPTNEKLFF. In nucleotides, the CDR3 is TGTGCCGGCCGGGACACACAGTCCCCAACTAATGAAAAACTGTTTTTT.